The following is a T cell receptor beta chain sequence with its context. This record comes from a study of OX40 agonist ivuxolimab in advanced cancers. TCRdb keeps only in-frame clones here, not all; method: immunoSEQ multiplex PCR. The sample includes approximately 77,000 clones, about nine tenths of them seen just once. This CDR3 is built from 18 residues. V was clipped by 0 bases and J by 4 bases; unmatched bases: 9. The germline V gene has CDR1 MNHEY and CDR2 SMNVEV (reference sequence). This sequence originates from an adult with an advanced solid tumor such as melanoma, head and neck, liver or kidney cancer. The starting material was CD4+ or CD8+ T cells sorted from blood, obtained in a trial of the OX40 agonist ivuxolimab. The chain is built from TRBV27 and TRBJ2-2, with 9 bases lining up with TRBD1. The chain's CDR3 is CASSLSGIGQGTTGELFF. The CDR3 DNA reads as TGTGCCAGCAGTTTATCCGGAATTGGACAGGGGACCACCGGGGAGCTGTTTTTT.